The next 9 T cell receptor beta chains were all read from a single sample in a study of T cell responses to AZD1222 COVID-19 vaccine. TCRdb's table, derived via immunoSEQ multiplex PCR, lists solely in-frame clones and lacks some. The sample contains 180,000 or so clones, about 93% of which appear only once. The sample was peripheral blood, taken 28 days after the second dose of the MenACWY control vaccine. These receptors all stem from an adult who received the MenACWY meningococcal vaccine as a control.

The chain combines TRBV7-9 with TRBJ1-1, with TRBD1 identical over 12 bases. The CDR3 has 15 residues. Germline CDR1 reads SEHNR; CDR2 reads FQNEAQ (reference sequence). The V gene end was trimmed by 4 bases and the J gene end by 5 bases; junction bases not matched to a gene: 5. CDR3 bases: TGTGCCAGCAGCTCGGGACAGGGGGCGAGGACTGAAGCTTTCTTT. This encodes CASSSGQGARTEAFF.

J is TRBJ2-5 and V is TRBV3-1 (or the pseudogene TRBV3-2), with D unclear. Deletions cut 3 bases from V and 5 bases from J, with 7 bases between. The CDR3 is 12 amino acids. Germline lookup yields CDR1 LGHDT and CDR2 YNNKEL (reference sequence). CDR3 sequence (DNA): TGTGCCAGCAGCCAGACGAAGGAGACCCAGTACTTC. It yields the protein CASSQTKETQYF.

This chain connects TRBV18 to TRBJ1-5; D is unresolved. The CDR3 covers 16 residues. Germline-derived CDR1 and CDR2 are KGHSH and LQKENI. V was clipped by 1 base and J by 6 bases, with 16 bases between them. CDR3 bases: TGTGCCAGCTCACCACGGACCCACGGTAGGACTCAGCCCCAGCATTTT. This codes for CASSPRTHGRTQPQHF. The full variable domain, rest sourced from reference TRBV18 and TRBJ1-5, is NAGVMQNPRHLVRRRGQEARLRCSPMKGHSHVYWYRQLPEEGLKFMVYLQKENIIDESGMPKERFSAEFPKEGPSILRIQQVVRGDSAAYFCASSPRTHGRTQPQHFGDGTRLSIL.

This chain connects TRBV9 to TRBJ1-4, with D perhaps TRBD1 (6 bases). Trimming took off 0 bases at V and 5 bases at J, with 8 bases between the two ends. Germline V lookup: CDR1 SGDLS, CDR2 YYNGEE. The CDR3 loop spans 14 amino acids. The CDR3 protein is CASSVGTVNEKLFF. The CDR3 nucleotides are TGTGCCAGCAGCGTAGGGACAGTCAATGAAAAACTGTTTTTT. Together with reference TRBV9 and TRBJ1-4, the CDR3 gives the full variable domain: DSGVTQTPKHLITATGQRVTLRCSPRSGDLSVYWYQQSLDQGLQFLIQYYNGEERAKGNILERFSAQQFPDLHSELNLSSLELGDSALYFCASSVGTVNEKLFFGSGTQLSVL.

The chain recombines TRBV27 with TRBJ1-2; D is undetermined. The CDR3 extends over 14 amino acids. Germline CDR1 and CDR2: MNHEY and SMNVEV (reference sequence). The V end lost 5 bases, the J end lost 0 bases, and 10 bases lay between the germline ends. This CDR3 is CASSVVYSNYGYTF. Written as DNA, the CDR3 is TGTGCCAGCAGTGTGGTCTATTCTAACTATGGCTACACCTTC.

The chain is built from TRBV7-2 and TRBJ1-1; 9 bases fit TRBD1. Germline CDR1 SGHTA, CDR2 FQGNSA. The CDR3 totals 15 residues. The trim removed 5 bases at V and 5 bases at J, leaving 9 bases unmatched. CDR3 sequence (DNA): TGTGCCAGCAGCACCACAGGGGGCGCAAAGACTGAAGCTTTCTTT. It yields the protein CASSTTGGAKTEAFF.

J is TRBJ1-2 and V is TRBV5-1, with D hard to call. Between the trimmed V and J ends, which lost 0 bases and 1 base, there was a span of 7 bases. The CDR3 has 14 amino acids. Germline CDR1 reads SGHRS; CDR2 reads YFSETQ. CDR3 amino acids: CASSLGSDNYGYTF. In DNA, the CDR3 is TGCGCCAGCAGCTTGGGTTCGGATAACTATGGCTACACCTTC.

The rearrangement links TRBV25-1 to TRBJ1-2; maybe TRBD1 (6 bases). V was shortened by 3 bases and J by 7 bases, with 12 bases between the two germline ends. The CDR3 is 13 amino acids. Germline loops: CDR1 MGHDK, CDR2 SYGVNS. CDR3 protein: CASSDPNRVGYTF. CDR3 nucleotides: TGTGCCAGCAGTGACCCCAACAGGGTTGGCTACACCTTC.

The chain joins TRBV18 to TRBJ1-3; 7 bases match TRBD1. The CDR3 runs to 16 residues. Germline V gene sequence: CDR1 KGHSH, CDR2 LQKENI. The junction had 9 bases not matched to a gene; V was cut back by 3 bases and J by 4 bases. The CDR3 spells CASSPRQGQAGNTIYF. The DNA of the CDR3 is TGTGCCAGCTCACCGAGACAGGGCCAAGCGGGAAACACCATATATTTT.